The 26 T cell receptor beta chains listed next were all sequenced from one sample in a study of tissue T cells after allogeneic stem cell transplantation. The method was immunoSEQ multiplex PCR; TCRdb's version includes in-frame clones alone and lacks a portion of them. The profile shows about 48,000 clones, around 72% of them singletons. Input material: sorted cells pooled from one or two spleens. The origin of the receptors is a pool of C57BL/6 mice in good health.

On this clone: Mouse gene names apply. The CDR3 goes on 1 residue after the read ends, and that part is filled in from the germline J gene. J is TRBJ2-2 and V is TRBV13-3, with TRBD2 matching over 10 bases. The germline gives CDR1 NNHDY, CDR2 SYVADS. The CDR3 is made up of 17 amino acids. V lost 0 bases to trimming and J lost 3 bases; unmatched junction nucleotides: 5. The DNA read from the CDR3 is TGTGCCAGCAGTGATGTCTGGGGGGGCGCGGACACCGGGCAGCTCTAC. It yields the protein CASSDVWGGADTGQLY. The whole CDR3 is CASSDVWGGADTGQLYF.

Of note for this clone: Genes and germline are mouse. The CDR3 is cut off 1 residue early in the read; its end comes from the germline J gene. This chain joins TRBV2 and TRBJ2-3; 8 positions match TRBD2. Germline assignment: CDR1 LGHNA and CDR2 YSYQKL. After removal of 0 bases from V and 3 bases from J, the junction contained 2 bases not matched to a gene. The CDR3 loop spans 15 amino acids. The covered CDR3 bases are TGTGCCAGCAGCCAAGAGGGGGGGCGAGCAGAAACGCTGTAT. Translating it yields CASSQEGGRAETLY. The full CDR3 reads CASSQEGGRAETLYF.

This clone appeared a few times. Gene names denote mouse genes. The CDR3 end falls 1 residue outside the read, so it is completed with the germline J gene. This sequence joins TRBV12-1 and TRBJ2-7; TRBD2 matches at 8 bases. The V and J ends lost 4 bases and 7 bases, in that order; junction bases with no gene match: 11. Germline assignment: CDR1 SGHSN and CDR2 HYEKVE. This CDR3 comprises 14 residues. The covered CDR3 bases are TGTGCCAGCTCCCACGTGGGGGGGTCCCTGGAACAGTAC. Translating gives CASSHVGGSLEQY. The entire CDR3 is CASSHVGGSLEQYF.

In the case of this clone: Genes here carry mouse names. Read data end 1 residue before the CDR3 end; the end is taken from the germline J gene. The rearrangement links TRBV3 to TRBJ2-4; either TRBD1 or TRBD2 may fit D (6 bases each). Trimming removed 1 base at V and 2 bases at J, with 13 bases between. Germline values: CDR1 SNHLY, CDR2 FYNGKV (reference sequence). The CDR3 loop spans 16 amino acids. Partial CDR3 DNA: TGTGCCAGCAGCTTAGTAACGGGGGCGTATCAAAACACCTTGTAC. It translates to CASSLVTGAYQNTLY. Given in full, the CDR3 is CASSLVTGAYQNTLYF.

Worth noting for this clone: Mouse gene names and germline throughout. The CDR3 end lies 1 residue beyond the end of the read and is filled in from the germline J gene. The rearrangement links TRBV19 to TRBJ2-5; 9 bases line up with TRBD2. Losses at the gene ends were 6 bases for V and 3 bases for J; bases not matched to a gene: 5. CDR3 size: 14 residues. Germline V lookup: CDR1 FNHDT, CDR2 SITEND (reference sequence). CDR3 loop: CASTPGLGQDTQYF. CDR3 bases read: TGTGCCAGCACCCCCGGACTGGGGCAAGACACCCAGTAC.

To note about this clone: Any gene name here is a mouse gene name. CDR3 DNA (partial): TGTGCCAGCAGTATGGGACAGATCTATGCTGAGCAGTTC. As protein: CASSMGQIYAEQF. The whole CDR3 is CASSMGQIYAEQFF. The chain combines TRBV19 with TRBJ2-1; 7 nucleotides line up with TRBD1. Coverage ceases 1 residue before the CDR3 finishes, and the germline J gene fills in the end. In germline, CDR1 is FNHDT, CDR2 SITEND (reference sequence). V dropped 2 bases and J dropped 3; count of bases not matched to a gene: 2. CDR3 length: 14 residues.

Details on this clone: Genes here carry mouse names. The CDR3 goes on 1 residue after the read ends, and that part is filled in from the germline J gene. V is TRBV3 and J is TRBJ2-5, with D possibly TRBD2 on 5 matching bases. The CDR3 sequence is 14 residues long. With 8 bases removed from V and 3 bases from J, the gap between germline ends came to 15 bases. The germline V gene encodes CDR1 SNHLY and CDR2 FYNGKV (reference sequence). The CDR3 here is CASQPWGGQDTQYF. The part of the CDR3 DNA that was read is TGTGCCAGCCAGCCATGGGGAGGGCAAGACACCCAGTAC.

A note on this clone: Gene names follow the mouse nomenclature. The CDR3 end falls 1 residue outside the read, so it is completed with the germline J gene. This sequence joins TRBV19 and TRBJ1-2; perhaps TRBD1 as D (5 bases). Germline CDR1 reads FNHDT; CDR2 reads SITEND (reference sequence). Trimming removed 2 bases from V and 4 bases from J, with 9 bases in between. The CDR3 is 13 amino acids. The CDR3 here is CASSIGGSSDYTF. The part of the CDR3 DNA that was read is TGTGCCAGCAGTATTGGGGGGAGCTCCGACTACACC.

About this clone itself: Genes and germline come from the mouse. CDR3 in amino acids: CASSLGMAEQFF. The part of the CDR3 DNA that was read is TGTGCCAGCAGTCTAGGGATGGCTGAGCAGTTC. V is TRBV26 and J is TRBJ2-1; no definite D call. The CDR3 end lies 1 residue beyond the end of the read and is filled in from the germline J gene. With 3 bases removed from V and 7 bases from J, the gap between germline ends came to 7 bases. CDR3 length equals 12 residues. CDR1 and CDR2 (germline): KGHPV, FQNQEV (reference sequence).

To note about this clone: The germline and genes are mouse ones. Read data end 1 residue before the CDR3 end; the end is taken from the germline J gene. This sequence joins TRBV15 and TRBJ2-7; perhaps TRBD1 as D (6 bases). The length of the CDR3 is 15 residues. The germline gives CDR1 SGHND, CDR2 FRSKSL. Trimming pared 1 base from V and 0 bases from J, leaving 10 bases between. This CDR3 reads CASSLGGGPSYEQYF. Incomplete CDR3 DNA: TGTGCCAGCAGTTTAGGAGGGGGTCCCTCCTATGAACAGTAC.

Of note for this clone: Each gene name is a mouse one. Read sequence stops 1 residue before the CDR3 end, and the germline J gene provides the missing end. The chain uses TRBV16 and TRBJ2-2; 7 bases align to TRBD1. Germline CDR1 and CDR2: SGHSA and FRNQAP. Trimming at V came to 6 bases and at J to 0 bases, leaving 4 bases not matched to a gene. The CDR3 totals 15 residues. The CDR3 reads CASRPGQTNTGQLYF. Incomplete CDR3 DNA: TGTGCAAGCAGACCGGGACAGACAAACACCGGGCAGCTCTAC.

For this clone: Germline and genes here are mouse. The CDR3 sequence: CASSDDRGPNTGQLYF. CDR3 DNA, as far as it was read: TGTGCCAGCAGTGACGACAGGGGGCCAAACACCGGGCAGCTCTAC. The J gene is TRBJ2-2, the V gene TRBV13-1; 10 nucleotides align to TRBD1. Read coverage stops 1 residue before the CDR3 terminus; the germline J gene supplies the remainder. This CDR3 has 16 amino acids. Losses at the gene ends were 2 bases for V and 0 bases for J; bases not matched to a gene: 1. CDR1 NSHNY and CDR2 SYGAGN come from the germline V gene.

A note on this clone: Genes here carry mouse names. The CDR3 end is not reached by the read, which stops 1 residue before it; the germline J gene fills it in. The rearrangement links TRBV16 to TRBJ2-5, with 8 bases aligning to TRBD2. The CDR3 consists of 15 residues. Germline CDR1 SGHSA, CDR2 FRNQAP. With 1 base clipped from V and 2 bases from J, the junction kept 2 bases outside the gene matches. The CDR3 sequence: CASSLGTGSQDTQYF. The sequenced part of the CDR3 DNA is TGTGCAAGCAGCTTAGGGACTGGGAGCCAAGACACCCAGTAC.

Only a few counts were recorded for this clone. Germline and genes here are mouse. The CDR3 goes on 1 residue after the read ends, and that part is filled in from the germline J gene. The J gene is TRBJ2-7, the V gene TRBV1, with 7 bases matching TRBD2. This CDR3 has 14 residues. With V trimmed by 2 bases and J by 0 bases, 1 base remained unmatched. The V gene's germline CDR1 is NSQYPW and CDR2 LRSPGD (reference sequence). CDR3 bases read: TGCACCTGCAGTGCACTGGGGGACTCCTATGAACAGTAC. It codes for CTCSALGDSYEQY. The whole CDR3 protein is CTCSALGDSYEQYF. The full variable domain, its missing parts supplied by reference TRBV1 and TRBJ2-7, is VTLLEQNPRWRLVPRGQAVNLRCILKNSQYPWMSWYQQDLQKQLQWLFTLRSPGDKEVKSLPGADYLATRVTDTELRLQVANMSQGRTLYCTCSALGDSYEQYFGPGTRLTVL.

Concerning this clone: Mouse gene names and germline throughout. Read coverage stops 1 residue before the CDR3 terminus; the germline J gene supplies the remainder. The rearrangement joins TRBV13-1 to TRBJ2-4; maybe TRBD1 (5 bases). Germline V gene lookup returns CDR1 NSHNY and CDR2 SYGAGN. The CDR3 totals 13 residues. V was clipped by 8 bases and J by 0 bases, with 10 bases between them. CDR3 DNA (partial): TGTGCCAGTCAGGGTCCTAGTCAAAACACCTTGTAC. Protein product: CASQGPSQNTLY. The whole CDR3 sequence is CASQGPSQNTLYF.

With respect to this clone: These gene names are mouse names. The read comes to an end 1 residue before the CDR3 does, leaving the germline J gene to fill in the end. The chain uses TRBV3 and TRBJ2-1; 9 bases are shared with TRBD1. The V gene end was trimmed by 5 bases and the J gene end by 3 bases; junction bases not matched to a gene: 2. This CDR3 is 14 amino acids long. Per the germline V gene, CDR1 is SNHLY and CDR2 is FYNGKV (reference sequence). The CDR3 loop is CASSDRGFYAEQFF. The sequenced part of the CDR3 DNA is TGTGCCAGCAGCGACAGGGGGTTCTATGCTGAGCAGTTC.

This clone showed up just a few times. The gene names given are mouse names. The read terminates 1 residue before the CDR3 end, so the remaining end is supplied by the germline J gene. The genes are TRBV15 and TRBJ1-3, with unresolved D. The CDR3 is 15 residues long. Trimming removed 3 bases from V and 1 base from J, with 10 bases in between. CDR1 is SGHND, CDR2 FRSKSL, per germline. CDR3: CASSFGRPSGNTLYF. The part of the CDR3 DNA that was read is TGTGCCAGCAGTTTTGGCAGGCCCTCTGGAAATACGCTCTAT.

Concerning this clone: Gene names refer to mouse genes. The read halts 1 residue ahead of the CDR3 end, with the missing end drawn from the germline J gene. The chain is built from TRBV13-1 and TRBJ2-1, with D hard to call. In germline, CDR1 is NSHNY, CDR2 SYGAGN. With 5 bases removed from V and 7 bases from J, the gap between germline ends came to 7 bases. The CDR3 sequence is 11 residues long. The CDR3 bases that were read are TGTGCCAGCAGCCTCAGGGCTGAGCAGTTC. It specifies CASSLRAEQF. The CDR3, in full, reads CASSLRAEQFF.

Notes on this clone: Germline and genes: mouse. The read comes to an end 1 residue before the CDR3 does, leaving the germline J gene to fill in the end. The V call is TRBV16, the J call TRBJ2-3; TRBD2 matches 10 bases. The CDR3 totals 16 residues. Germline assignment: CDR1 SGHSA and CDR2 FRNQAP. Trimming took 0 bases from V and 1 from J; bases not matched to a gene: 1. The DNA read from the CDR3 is TGTGCAAGCAGCTTAGATACTGGGGGGGGTGCAGAAACGCTGTAT. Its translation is CASSLDTGGGAETLY. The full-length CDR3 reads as CASSLDTGGGAETLYF.

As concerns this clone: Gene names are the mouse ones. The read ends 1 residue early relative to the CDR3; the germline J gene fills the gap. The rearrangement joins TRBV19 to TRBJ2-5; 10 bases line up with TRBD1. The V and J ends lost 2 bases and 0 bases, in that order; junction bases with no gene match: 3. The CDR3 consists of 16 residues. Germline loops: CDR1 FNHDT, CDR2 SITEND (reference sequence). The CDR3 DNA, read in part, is TGTGCCAGCAGTATTTGGACAGGGGGTAACCAAGACACCCAGTAC. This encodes CASSIWTGGNQDTQY. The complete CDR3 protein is CASSIWTGGNQDTQYF.

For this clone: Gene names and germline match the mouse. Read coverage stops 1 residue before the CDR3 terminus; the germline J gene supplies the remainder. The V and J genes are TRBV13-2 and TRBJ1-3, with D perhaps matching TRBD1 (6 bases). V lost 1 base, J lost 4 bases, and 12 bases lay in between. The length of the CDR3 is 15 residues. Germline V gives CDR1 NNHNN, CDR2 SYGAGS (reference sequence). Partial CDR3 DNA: TGTGCCAGCGGTGATACGGGGGCGCTGGGAAATACGCTCTAT. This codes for CASGDTGALGNTLY. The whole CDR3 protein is CASGDTGALGNTLYF.

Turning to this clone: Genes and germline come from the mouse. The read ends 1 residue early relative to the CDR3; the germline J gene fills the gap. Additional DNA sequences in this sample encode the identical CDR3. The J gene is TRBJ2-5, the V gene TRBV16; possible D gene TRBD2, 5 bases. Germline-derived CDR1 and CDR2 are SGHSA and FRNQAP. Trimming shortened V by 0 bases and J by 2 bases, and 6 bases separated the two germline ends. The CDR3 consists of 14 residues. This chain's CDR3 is CASSLELGQDTQYF. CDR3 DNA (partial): TGTGCAAGCAGCTTAGAGCTGGGCCAAGACACCCAGTAC.

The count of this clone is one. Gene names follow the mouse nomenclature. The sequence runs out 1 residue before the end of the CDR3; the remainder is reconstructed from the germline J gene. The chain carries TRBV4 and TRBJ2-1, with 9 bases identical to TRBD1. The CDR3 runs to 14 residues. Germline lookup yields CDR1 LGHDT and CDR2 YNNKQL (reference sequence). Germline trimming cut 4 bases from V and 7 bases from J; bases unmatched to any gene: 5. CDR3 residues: CASSFTGGGAEQFF. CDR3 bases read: TGTGCCAGCAGCTTTACAGGGGGCGGAGCTGAGCAGTTC. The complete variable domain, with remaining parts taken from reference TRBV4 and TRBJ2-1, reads ETAVFQTPNYHVTQVGNEVSFNCKQTLGHDTMYWYKQDSKKLLKIMFSYNNKQLIVNETVPRRFSPQSSDKAHLNLRIKSVEPEDSAVYLCASSFTGGGAEQFFGPGTRLTVL.

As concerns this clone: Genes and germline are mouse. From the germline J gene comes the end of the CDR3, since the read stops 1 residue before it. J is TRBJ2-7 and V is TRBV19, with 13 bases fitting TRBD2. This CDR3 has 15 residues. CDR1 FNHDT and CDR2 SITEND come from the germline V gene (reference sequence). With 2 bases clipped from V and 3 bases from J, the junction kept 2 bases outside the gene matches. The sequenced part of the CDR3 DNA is TGTGCCAGCAGTATTGGGGACTGGGGGGGCTATGAACAGTAC. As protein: CASSIGDWGGYEQY. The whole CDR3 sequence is CASSIGDWGGYEQYF. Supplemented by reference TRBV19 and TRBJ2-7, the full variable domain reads GGIITQTPKFLIGQEGQKLTLKCQQNFNHDTMYWYRQDSGKGLRLIYYSITENDLQKGDLSEGYDASREKKSSFSLTVTSAQKNEMAVFLCASSIGDWGGYEQYFGPGTRLTVL.

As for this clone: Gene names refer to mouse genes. CDR3: CASGDQGKDTQYF. The CDR3 bases that were read are TGTGCCAGCGGTGATCAGGGGAAAGACACCCAGTAC. The chain links TRBV13-2 to TRBJ2-5, with D possibly TRBD1 on 6 matching bases. The sequence runs out 1 residue before the end of the CDR3; the remainder is reconstructed from the germline J gene. The CDR3 totals 13 residues. V was shortened by 1 base and J by 4 bases, with 7 bases between the two germline ends. The germline gives CDR1 NNHNN, CDR2 SYGAGS (reference sequence).

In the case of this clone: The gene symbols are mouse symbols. CDR3 DNA, as far as it was read: TGTGCTAGCAGTAGTGGGGGCTCCGACTACACC. It codes for CASSSGGSDYT. The whole CDR3 region reads CASSSGGSDYTF. The J gene is TRBJ1-2, the V gene TRBV17; a weak D match, TRBD1 (5 bases). The read ends 1 residue early relative to the CDR3; the germline J gene fills the gap. The germline V gene has CDR1 MNHDT and CDR2 YYDKIL. The germline V and J ends were trimmed by 3 bases and 4 bases, with 6 bases remaining between them. CDR3 length: 12 amino acids.